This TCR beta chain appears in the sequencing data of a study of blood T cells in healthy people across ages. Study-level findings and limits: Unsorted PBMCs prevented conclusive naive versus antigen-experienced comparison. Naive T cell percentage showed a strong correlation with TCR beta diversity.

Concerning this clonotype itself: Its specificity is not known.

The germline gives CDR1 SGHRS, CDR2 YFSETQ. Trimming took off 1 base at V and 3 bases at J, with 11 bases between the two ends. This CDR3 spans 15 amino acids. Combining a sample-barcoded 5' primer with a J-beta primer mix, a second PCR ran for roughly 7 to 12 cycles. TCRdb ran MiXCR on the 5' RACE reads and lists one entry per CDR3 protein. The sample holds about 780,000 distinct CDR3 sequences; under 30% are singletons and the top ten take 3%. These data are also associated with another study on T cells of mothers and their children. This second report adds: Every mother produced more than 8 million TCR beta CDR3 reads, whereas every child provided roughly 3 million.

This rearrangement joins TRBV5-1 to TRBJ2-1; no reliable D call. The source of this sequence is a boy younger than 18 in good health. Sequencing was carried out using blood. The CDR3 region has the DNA TGCGCCAGCAGCTTGAGCGCGGATCTCTACAATGAGCAGTTCTTC. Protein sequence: CASSLSADLYNEQFF.